The clone carrying this T cell receptor (beta chain) was seen a few times. Germline lookup yields CDR1 SNHLY and CDR2 FYNNEI. CDR3 length equals 15 residues. J was trimmed by 2 bases and V by 6 bases; bases with no gene match: 7. TCRdb reprocessed the 5' RACE reads with MiXCR, giving one entry per CDR3 protein. The table includes 68,000 or so distinct CDR3 sequences, 12% detected once. The record originates from a study of early T cells in non-severe SARS-CoV-2 infection. This sequence was found in an adult who was a healthcare worker with PCR-confirmed SARS-CoV-2 infection or an uninfected control (not recorded which). This chain connects TRBV2 to TRBJ2-7; 10 bases agree with TRBD1. Specimen: whole blood. The CDR3 is CASRSTGGRPYEQYF. CDR3 coding DNA: TGTGCCAGCAGGTCGACAGGGGGCAGGCCCTACGAGCAGTACTTC.